Here is one T cell receptor (beta chain) with its context. The sample holds a few counts of this clonotype. It has no known antigen specificity. Base qualities are not provided; no much larger clone lies one nucleotide away. The sample originates from a study of blood T cells in healthy people across ages (dated by TCRdb to between 2015 and 2017). Study-wide context: In model experiments, template switching captured about one uniquely barcoded TCR beta cDNA molecule for every two T cells. Age-related changes in TCR beta repertoire diversity were measured in the study by deep sequencing normalized with unique cDNA molecular identifiers. Donors were grouped into four age groups: young (average 16 years), middle-aged (39), aged (approximately 67) and long-lived (around 82). For two donors (one aged 18 to 29 and one aged 80 or older), the study analyzed two additional independent replicas of 1 million unique cDNA reads from the same blood draw.

Preparation of the library involved 5' RACE. Sequencing was performed on an Illumina HiSeq 2500. A second PCR of roughly 6 to 11 cycles was performed with a sample-barcoded 5' primer and a J-beta primer mix. Each TCR beta cDNA molecule received a unique molecular identifier from a template-switch 5' adaptor carrying 12 random nucleotides. At least 3 million CDR3-containing paired-end reads were obtained from each sample. First-strand cDNA was synthesized from all RNA with the Mint cDNA synthesis kit, primed by a TRBC-specific oligonucleotide. After uracil-DNA glycosylase treatment, a first 18-cycle PCR used universal primers M1SS and BC2_uni_R on all cDNA. The authors' pipeline ran thus. Normalization of each sample was performed by random selection of 1 million high-quality reads, each carrying a distinct molecular identifier. Reads sharing molecular identifiers were discarded rather than binned into consensus sequences. MiTCR, run with a Q25 quality threshold and the strictest error-elimination algorithm, handled CDR3 identification, clonotype clustering and error correction. A nonparametric unseen species model with Euler transformation was used to estimate a lower bound on total TCR beta diversity. TCRdb handled the public reads itself, with Q25 trimming in fastp and clone calling in MiXCR, and kept productive beta chains. Rows merge per CDR3 protein into single entries with the most common DNA and genes. Clone size and V and J calls follow TCRdb, not the original study. This sample has some 760,000 distinct CDR3 sequences in its table, and approximately 25% of those were observed once. The biggest ten clones account for more than 8% of the sample.

General study outcomes and caveats: The long-lived group showed more naive CD4+ T cells, fewer expanded clones and increased TCR diversity than the aged group, suggesting age selection. There was a strong correlation between observed TCR beta diversity and the percentage of naive T cells measured by flow cytometry. Since profiling was done on bulk unsorted PBMCs, naive and antigen-experienced compartments could not be conclusively compared. Total diversity estimates from one million sequenced T cells were considered lower bounds and underestimates. Donor CMV infection status was unknown, potentially confounding age-related changes in expanded clonotypes. Observed TCR beta diversity per million T cells fell roughly linearly with age, and a significant reduction was already apparent by age approximately 40.

Systemically healthy Caucasian individuals from Russia, 35 to 40 in total and aged about 6 to 95 years, were included as donors. Around 10 milliliters of peripheral blood were drawn from each donor into EDTA-treated Vacutainer tubes. Ficoll-Paque density-gradient centrifugation was used to isolate PBMCs, with at least 6.5 million per sample. Total RNA was extracted from PBMCs with Trizol reagent, with at least 5 micrograms obtained per sample. For every donor, flow cytometry on a PBMC aliquot measured the percentage of naive CD45RAhigh/CD27high T cells. The CDR3, cysteine through phenylalanine, is 14 amino acids long. This entry keeps only the CDR3 DNA: 42 bases, framed from base 1. From the germline V gene, CDR1 is SQVTM and CDR2 is ANQGSEA. The same data also went into a second study, on T cells of mothers and their children. Drawing on the second study: Nine systemically healthy Caucasian individuals served as donors, namely three mothers together with their six children. cDNA synthesis consumed the entire amount of extracted RNA, loaded at 1.5 ug RNA in each 15 ul reaction. In the second PCR, the M1S primer added sample barcodes and 2-4 random nucleotides. Each mother yielded over 8.5 million TCR beta CDR3 reads and each child 3 million to 3.5 million reads. TCR recombination output is similarly shaped by thymic selection in related and unrelated pairs, with a minor effect exerted by inherited differences. Related mother-child pairs always showed normalized repertoire overlap that was slightly higher than in unrelated mother-child pairs, though the difference was never significant. With a sensitivity of approximately 96 clones per million clonotypes, no persistent microchimeric T cell clones were detected. The study used deep NGS to compare TCR beta repertoires of mothers and children, seeking features distinguishing related mother-child pairs from unrelated individuals. On average, the children were about 12 +/- 4 years old, while the mothers were 40 +/- 4 years old. Libraries were sequenced on Illumina HiSeq 2000 with 100+100 nt paired-end reads after adapter ligation with NEBNext reagents. To prevent cross-contamination, the mother and child libraries were prepared a month apart and were sequenced in separate runs. Each donor had between about 450,000 and 2,300,000 distinct TCR beta clonotypes identified. Naive TCR beta clonotypes were estimated from low-frequency clonotypes matched to each donor's FACS-determined naive share, without sorting.

The chain is assembled from TRBV29-1 and TRBJ2-5; the D gene is not confidently resolved. The J call may be in error: the DNA end matches TRBJ2-1 better. The receptor was isolated from a boy aged 5-17 years in good health. The sample was blood. The nucleotides read TGCAGCGTTGCTCTCGTTTTGATCCGCAATGAGCAGTTCTTC. The translation is CSVALVLIRNEQFF.